The 30 T cell receptor beta chains given below trace back to one sample, sequenced in a study of shared clonotypes between healthy human individuals. The assay was immunoSEQ multiplex PCR, and TCRdb's table has in-frame clones only and misses some. The table has 150,000 to 200,000 clones, approximately 92% seen once. Source material: naive CD4+ T cells sorted from blood. The subset is: CD45RA+ positively selected. These receptors were obtained from a woman aged 25 to 39 in good health.

CDR3 loop: CASSPLGGPNYGYTF. The DNA for the CDR3 is TGTGCCAGCAGCCCCCTCGGGGGCCCTAACTATGGCTACACCTTC. The chain links TRBV28 to TRBJ1-2, with a weak D call TRBD1 (6 bases). This CDR3 has 15 residues. The V end was cut by 6 bases, the J end by 0 bases, with 14 bases between. The germline CDR1 and CDR2 sequences are MDHEN and SYDVKM.

A word on this clone: Other DNA sequences in this sample translate to the same CDR3. This sequence joins TRBV27 and TRBJ2-6; D not certain. V was trimmed by 3 bases and J by 4 bases, leaving 4 bases between them. Germline V CDR1 and CDR2: MNHEY, SMNVEV (reference sequence). The CDR3 is 13 amino acids. In DNA, the CDR3 is TGTGCCAGCAGTTTTTCGGGGGCCAACGTCCTGACTTTC. It yields the protein CASSFSGANVLTF. The whole variable domain, filled in from reference TRBV27 and TRBJ2-6, reads EAQVTQNPRYLITVTGKKLTVTCSQNMNHEYMSWYRQDPGLGLRQIYYSMNVEVTDKGDVPEGYKVSRKEKRNFPLILESPSPNQTSLYFCASSFSGANVLTFGAGSRLTVL.

The rearrangement joins TRBV2 to TRBJ1-1; a weak D match, TRBD1 (6 bases). V shed 6 bases and J shed 1 base, with 12 bases lying between them. The germline CDR1 and CDR2 sequences are SNHLY and FYNNEI. This CDR3 has 14 residues. The CDR3 DNA reads TGTGCCAGCAGGGGACTCAGGGGGAACACTGAAGCTTTCTTT. Residues: CASRGLRGNTEAFF. The full variable domain, in which reference TRBV2 and TRBJ1-1 provide the parts outside the CDR3, is EPEVTQTPSHQVTQMGQEVILRCVPISNHLYFYWYRQILGQKVEFLVSFYNNEISEKSEIFDDQFSVERPDGSNFTLKIRSTKLEDSAMYFCASRGLRGNTEAFFGQGTRLTVV.

The CDR3 nucleotides read TGTGCCACCCAAGCCCGCGGGGGGCCTAATGAGCAGTTCTTC. Protein sequence: CATQARGGPNEQFF. The chain combines TRBV28 with TRBJ2-1; 8 bases are a match to TRBD2. This CDR3 is 14 amino acids long. V was pared by 10 bases and J by 7 bases, with 12 bases of the junction left unmatched. Germline CDR1 reads MDHEN; CDR2 reads SYDVKM.

The chain uses TRBV5-5 and TRBJ2-7; perhaps TRBD1 as D (5 bases). V was cut by 3 bases and J by 0 bases, with 16 bases left in between. CDR1 is SGHKS and CDR2 is YYEKEE in the germline V gene (reference sequence). The CDR3 runs 16 residues. CDR3 bases: TGTGCCAGCAGCTCTGGTAGGGGCATAGACTCCTACGAGCAGTACTTC. Its protein is CASSSGRGIDSYEQYF.

This clone has just one count. This chain uses TRBV18 with TRBJ1-1; 9 bases are a match to TRBD1. Trimming at V came to 6 bases and at J to 4 bases, leaving 12 bases not matched to a gene. The CDR3 spans 16 residues. Germline V gene lookup returns CDR1 KGHSH and CDR2 LQKENI. CDR3 sequence reads: CASSSRTGESLTEAFF. The CDR3 DNA follows: TGTGCCAGCTCCTCTAGGACAGGGGAGTCACTCACTGAAGCTTTCTTT.

The V gene is TRBV18, the J gene TRBJ1-3; no clear D gene. Germline-derived CDR1 and CDR2 are KGHSH and LQKENI. V gave up 1 base and J gave up 0 bases, with 7 bases separating them. There are 15 residues in the CDR3. CDR3 DNA: TGTGCCAGCTCACCACTGAAGGACTCTGGAAACACCATATATTTT. This sequence encodes CASSPLKDSGNTIYF.

The V call is TRBV14, the J call TRBJ2-5; 7 nucleotides align to TRBD1. The CDR3 runs to 14 residues. Germline V gene sequence: CDR1 SGHDN, CDR2 FVKESK. The V gene end was trimmed by 0 bases and the J gene end by 4 bases; junction bases not matched to a gene: 2. CDR3 sequence: CASSQETGRETQYF. The CDR3 DNA reads as TGTGCCAGCAGCCAAGAGACAGGGCGAGAGACCCAGTACTTC.

CDR3 nucleotides: TGTGCCAGCTCACCACAGGAAGGAGGCACTGAAGCTTTCTTT. Protein sequence: CASSPQEGGTEAFF. The chain has TRBV18 and TRBJ1-1; D gene unclear. The CDR3 length is 14 residues. Germline lookup yields CDR1 KGHSH and CDR2 LQKENI. V lost 1 base, J lost 4 bases, and 10 bases lay in between.

The chain links TRBV18 to TRBJ2-2; D perhaps matches TRBD1 (7 bases). The CDR3 sequence is 13 residues long. Deletions cut 8 bases from V and 7 bases from J, with 14 bases between. The germline V gene encodes CDR1 KGHSH and CDR2 LQKENI. The CDR3 coding sequence is TGTGCCAGCCACGACAGGGAGGACGGGGAGCTGTTTTTT. Its protein product is CASHDREDGELFF.

V and J are TRBV18 and TRBJ2-5; D not resolved. The J call may be faulty, since TRBJ2-7 better matches the DNA end. This CDR3 region has 13 residues. Germline V gene data show CDR1 as KGHSH and CDR2 as LQKENI. The CDR3 coding sequence is TGTGCCAGCTCACCACCGTCGGGCCACGAGCAGTACTTC. Translation gives CASSPPSGHEQYF.

The chain is built from TRBV5-4 and TRBJ2-2; 7 nucleotides agree with TRBD1. The CDR3 length is 14 residues. Trimming removed 3 bases from V and 4 bases from J; junction bases left unmatched: 3. Germline V gene sequence: CDR1 SGHNT, CDR2 YYREEE (reference sequence). The CDR3 region has the DNA TGTGCCAGCAGCTCCCGGGACAGCACCGGGGAGCTGTTTTTT. Translated: CASSSRDSTGELFF.

This rearrangement joins TRBV28 to TRBJ1-2; D remains ambiguous. Trimming pared 3 bases from V and 2 bases from J, leaving 13 bases between. CDR3 length: 15 amino acids. Looked up from germline, CDR1 is MDHEN and CDR2 is SYDVKM. CDR3 residues: CASSFWGTENYGYTF. The CDR3 nucleotides are TGTGCCAGCAGTTTCTGGGGTACGGAGAACTATGGCTACACCTTC.

Here the CDR3 reads CACPVTGPNSGANVLTF. CDR3 DNA sequence: TGTGCCTGCCCCGTAACGGGACCGAACTCTGGGGCCAACGTCCTGACTTTC. The chain links TRBV30 to TRBJ2-6; the D gene could be TRBD1 or TRBD2 (5 bases each). There are 17 residues in the CDR3. Germline loops: CDR1 GTSNPN, CDR2 SVGIG (reference sequence). Trimming removed 6 bases from V and 0 bases from J, with 18 bases in between.

The V gene is TRBV6-6, the J gene TRBJ2-5; D is possibly TRBD2 (5 bases). The CDR3 has 14 amino acids. V was pared by 0 bases and J by 1 base, with 6 bases between. Germline CDR1 is MNHNY and CDR2 is SVGAGI (reference sequence). The CDR3 is CASSYSAGQETQYF. DNA for the CDR3: TGTGCCAGCAGTTACTCGGCGGGCCAAGAGACCCAGTACTTC.

The chain recombines TRBV11-2 with TRBJ1-1; D remains ambiguous. The CDR3 extends over 14 amino acids. Germline V gene data show CDR1 as SGHAT and CDR2 as FQNNGV. The V and J ends lost 5 bases and 1 base respectively, with 11 bases between them. The CDR3 DNA is TGTGCCAGCAGCCAGCGAGCCCAGAACACTGAAGCTTTCTTT. Its translation: CASSQRAQNTEAFF.

The chain combines TRBV11-1 with TRBJ1-2, with D perhaps matching TRBD1 (6 bases). Germline lookup yields CDR1 SGHAT and CDR2 FQDESV (reference sequence). The CDR3 extends over 12 amino acids. V lost 3 bases, J lost 6 bases, and 8 bases lay in between. This chain's CDR3 is CASSLEGDGYTF. CDR3 DNA sequence: TGTGCCAGCAGCTTGGAGGGGGATGGCTACACCTTC.

The CDR3 bases are TGTGCCAGCAGTAGGACTAGGCGGAGTGAGCAGTACTTC. The encoded protein is CASSRTRRSEQYF. This rearrangement joins TRBV6-5 to TRBJ2-5; TRBD2 matches at 7 bases. J was trimmed by 11 bases and V by 5 bases; bases with no gene match: 11. Germline V gene data show CDR1 as MNHEY and CDR2 as SVGAGI. The length of the CDR3 is 13 residues.

This clone occurred a few times. The V call is TRBV6-1, the J call TRBJ2-7; no firm D call. Trimming removed 1 base from V and 2 bases from J, with 12 bases in between. The germline V gene has CDR1 MNHNS and CDR2 SASEGT. This CDR3 spans 15 amino acids. The CDR3 DNA reads TGTGCCAGCAGTGAAGGATGGATAGCCACCTACGAGCAGTACTTC. This gives the protein CASSEGWIATYEQYF.

This clone has a single count. The chain recombines TRBV28 with TRBJ2-7; 7 bases line up with TRBD1. The germline CDR1 and CDR2 sequences are MDHEN and SYDVKM. There are 15 residues in the CDR3. Trimming took 3 bases from V and 8 from J; bases not matched to a gene: 13. Here the CDR3 DNA reads TGTGCCAGCAGTTTCGGGACAGATATCTTCTTGAAGCAGTACTTC. Translated, it gives CASSFGTDIFLKQYF.

The chain combines TRBV6-5 with TRBJ1-2, with unresolved D. The CDR3 contains 11 residues. The V gene's germline CDR1 is MNHEY and CDR2 SVGAGI. V lost 4 bases, J lost 3 bases, and 3 bases lay in between. The CDR3 DNA reads TGTGCCAGCAGTTCCCACTATGGCTACACCTTC. Translation gives CASSSHYGYTF.

This clone was recorded once. The chain links TRBV5-1 to TRBJ2-1; tentative D call: TRBD2 (5 bases). The V end was cut by 0 bases, the J end by 6 bases, with 16 bases between. This CDR3 region has 16 residues. Looked up from germline, CDR1 is SGHRS and CDR2 is YFSETQ. CDR3 loop: CASSLGVTITVNEQFF. Written as DNA, the CDR3 is TGCGCCAGCAGCTTGGGCGTGACTATCACCGTCAATGAGCAGTTCTTC. The full variable domain, in which reference TRBV5-1 and TRBJ2-1 provide the parts outside the CDR3, is KAGVTQTPRYLIKTRGQQVTLSCSPISGHRSVSWYQQTPGQGLQFLFEYFSETQRNKGNFPGRFSGRQFSNSRSEMNVSTLELGDSALYLCASSLGVTITVNEQFFGPGTRLTVL.

A note on this clone: One junction end disagrees with the germline gene, perhaps due to a read error. The V call is TRBV28, the J call TRBJ2-5; no clear D gene. Germline values: CDR1 MDHEN, CDR2 SYDVKM. The CDR3 runs 13 residues. CDR3 in amino acids: CASSLSTPSGQYF. The CDR3 region has the DNA TGTGCCAGCAGCTTATCGACACCCAGTGGTCAGTACTTC.

The V and J genes are TRBV6-5 and TRBJ2-1, with 11 bases fitting TRBD2. V shed 4 bases and J 6 bases; nucleotides not matched to a gene: 5. CDR1 and CDR2 from the germline V gene are MNHEY and SVGAGI. The CDR3 is 15 residues long. The CDR3 loop reads CASSFLSGRANEQFF. CDR3 DNA: TGTGCCAGCAGTTTCCTTAGCGGGAGGGCCAATGAGCAGTTCTTC.

The chain couples TRBV7-6 to TRBJ2-7; 8 bases map to TRBD1. With V trimmed by 5 bases and J by 2 bases, 5 bases remained unmatched. Germline CDR1 SGHVS, CDR2 FNYEAQ. The CDR3 runs to 14 residues. The CDR3 reads CASSQTGVPYEQYF. The CDR3 DNA reads TGTGCCAGCAGCCAGACAGGGGTTCCCTACGAGCAGTACTTC.

The chain has TRBV2 and TRBJ2-7; 12 positions agree with TRBD1. With 2 bases clipped from V and 7 bases from J, the junction kept 3 bases outside the gene matches. This CDR3 is built from 14 residues. CDR1 and CDR2 (germline): SNHLY, FYNNEI. CDR3 DNA: TGTGCCAGCAGTGAAAGGGACAGGGGGCAAGAGCAGTACTTC. The encoded protein is CASSERDRGQEQYF.

This chain uses TRBV10-3 with TRBJ2-7; tentative D call: TRBD2 (6 bases). This CDR3 has 14 amino acids. Per the germline V gene, CDR1 is ENHRY and CDR2 is SYGVKD. With 5 bases removed from V and 1 base from J, the gap between germline ends came to 12 bases. CDR3 sequence: CAISKASASYEQYF. CDR3 nucleotides: TGTGCCATCAGTAAGGCTAGCGCTTCCTACGAGCAGTACTTC.

V is TRBV29-1 and J is TRBJ2-1; D gene ambiguous. The ends were cut back, 3 bases at V and 4 bases at J, with 7 bases in the middle. Looked up from germline, CDR1 is SQVTM and CDR2 is ANQGSEA. There are 12 residues in the CDR3. The CDR3 region is CSVDPLYNEQFF. For the CDR3, the DNA is TGCAGCGTTGACCCGCTGTACAATGAGCAGTTCTTC.

CDR3 in DNA: TGCGCCAGCAGCGGGGAAAAGACAGGGAGGACTGAAGCTTTCTTT. Protein product: CASSGEKTGRTEAFF. The chain combines TRBV5-1 with TRBJ1-1; TRBD1 matches at 7 bases. CDR3 length equals 15 residues. Per germline, CDR1 SGHRS and CDR2 YFSETQ. V lost 4 bases and J lost 5; bases outside the gene matches: 11.

CDR3 DNA sequence: TGTGCCAGCAGTCTCCGGTGGGGCTCACCCCTCCACTTT. This translates into CASSLRWGSPLHF. This sequence joins TRBV25-1 and TRBJ1-6; D is possibly TRBD1 (5 bases). With 5 bases removed from V and 10 bases from J, the gap between germline ends came to 12 bases. Germline V lookup: CDR1 MGHDK, CDR2 SYGVNS. This CDR3 contains 13 residues. The variable domain in full, completed from reference TRBV25-1 and TRBJ1-6, reads EADIYQTPRYLVIGTGKKITLECSQTMGHDKMYWYQQDPGMELHLIHYSYGVNSTEKGDLSSESTVSRIRTEHFPLTLESARPSHTSQYLCASSLRWGSPLHFGNGTRLTVT.